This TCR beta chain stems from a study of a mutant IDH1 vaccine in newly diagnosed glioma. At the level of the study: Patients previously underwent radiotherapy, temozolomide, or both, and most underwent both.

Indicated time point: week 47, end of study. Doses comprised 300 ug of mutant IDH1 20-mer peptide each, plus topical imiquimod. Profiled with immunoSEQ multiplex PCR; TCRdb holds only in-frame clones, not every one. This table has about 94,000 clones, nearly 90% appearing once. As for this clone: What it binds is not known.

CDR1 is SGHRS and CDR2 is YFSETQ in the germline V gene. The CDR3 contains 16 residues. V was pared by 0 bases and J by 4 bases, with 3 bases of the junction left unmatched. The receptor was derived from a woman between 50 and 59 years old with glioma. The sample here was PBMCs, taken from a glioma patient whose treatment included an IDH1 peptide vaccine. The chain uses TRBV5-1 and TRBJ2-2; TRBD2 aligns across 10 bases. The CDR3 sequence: CASSLEGTSATGELFF. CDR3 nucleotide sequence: TGCGCCAGCAGCTTGGAAGGGACTAGCGCCACCGGGGAGCTGTTTTTT.